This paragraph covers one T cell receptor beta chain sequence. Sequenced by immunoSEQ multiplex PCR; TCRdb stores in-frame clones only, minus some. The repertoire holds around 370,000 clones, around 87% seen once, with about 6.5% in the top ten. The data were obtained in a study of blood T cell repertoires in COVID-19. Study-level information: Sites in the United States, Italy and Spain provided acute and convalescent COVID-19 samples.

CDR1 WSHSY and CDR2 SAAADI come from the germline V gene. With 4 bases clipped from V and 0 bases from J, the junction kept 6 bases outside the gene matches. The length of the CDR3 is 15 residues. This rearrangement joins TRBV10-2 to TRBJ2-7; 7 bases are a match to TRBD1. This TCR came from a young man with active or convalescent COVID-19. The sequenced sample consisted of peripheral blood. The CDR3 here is CASSVTGPSSYEQYF. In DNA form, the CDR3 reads TGCGCCAGCAGTGTGACAGGGCCGAGCTCCTACGAGCAGTACTTC.